Listed here are 19 T cell receptor beta chains from one sample, sequenced in a study of Ad26.COV2.S vaccination and SARS-CoV-2 variants. Assay used: immunoSEQ multiplex PCR; TCRdb lists only in-frame clones, some missing. The sample yields about 350,000 clones, about 90% seen once. The specimen was peripheral blood, collected after recovery from COVID-19. The receptors shown here come from a human donor who had recovered from COVID-19.

The chain is built from TRBV25-1 and TRBJ2-1, with D possibly TRBD1 on 5 matching bases. Trimming shortened V by 2 bases and J by 6 bases, and 8 bases separated the two germline ends. The CDR3 covers 13 residues. Germline values: CDR1 MGHDK, CDR2 SYGVNS. Here the CDR3 DNA reads TGTGCCAGCAGTGAAGGGGCTTTCAATGAGCAGTTCTTC. Translated, it gives CASSEGAFNEQFF.

The rearrangement links TRBV6-5 to TRBJ2-1; TRBD2 matches 10 bases. V lost 4 bases and J lost 6; bases outside the gene matches: 6. CDR1 MNHEY and CDR2 SVGAGI come from the germline V gene. The CDR3 is made up of 15 amino acids. The chain's CDR3 is CASSSSGGAFNEQFF. In DNA, the CDR3 is TGTGCCAGCAGTTCGAGCGGGGGGGCCTTCAATGAGCAGTTCTTC.

Written as DNA, the CDR3 is TGCGCCAGCAGTGAGTCTATAAGACAGGGAAACATTCAGTACTTC. Its translation is CASSESIRQGNIQYF. The chain joins TRBV10-2 to TRBJ2-4; 7 nucleotides align to TRBD1. After removal of 0 bases from V and 6 bases from J, the junction contained 5 bases not matched to a gene. This CDR3 spans 15 amino acids. CDR1 and CDR2 (germline): WSHSY, SAAADI.

The chain couples TRBV6-5 to TRBJ1-6; D perhaps matches TRBD1 (5 bases). Trimming shortened V by 2 bases and J by 6 bases, and 11 bases separated the two germline ends. CDR3 size: 15 residues. Germline CDR1 reads MNHEY; CDR2 reads SVGAGI. This CDR3 is CASSYIGVTNSPLHF. The CDR3 DNA follows: TGTGCCAGCAGTTACATAGGGGTTACTAATTCACCCCTCCACTTT.

This chain joins TRBV11-2 and TRBJ1-6; D remains unclear. The V end was cut by 0 bases, the J end by 9 bases, with 18 bases between. Germline V gene sequence: CDR1 SGHAT, CDR2 FQNNGV. This CDR3 contains 17 residues. CDR3 protein: CASSLDPPSWNSSPLHF. The CDR3 nucleotides are TGTGCCAGCAGCTTAGATCCGCCTTCTTGGAATAGTTCACCCCTCCACTTT.

The chain uses TRBV11-3 and TRBJ1-4; 8 bases line up with TRBD1. Germline values: CDR1 SGHNT, CDR2 YENEEA. This CDR3 contains 15 residues. The J segment lost 4 bases and the V segment lost 5 bases, leaving 6 bases of the junction unmatched. DNA for the CDR3: TGTGCCAGCAGCGCCCAGACAGGGGTTAATGAAAAACTGTTTTTT. Residues: CASSAQTGVNEKLFF.

CDR3 DNA: TGTGCCAGCAGCGGGGACAGGGGTGATGGCTACACCTTC. Protein: CASSGDRGDGYTF. The rearrangement joins TRBV2 to TRBJ1-2; 10 nucleotides match TRBD1. Germline lookup yields CDR1 SNHLY and CDR2 FYNNEI. The V gene end was trimmed by 6 bases and the J gene end by 6 bases; junction bases not matched to a gene: 4. The CDR3 contains 13 residues.

This chain connects TRBV19 to TRBJ2-3, with D maybe TRBD1 (5 bases). There are 15 residues in the CDR3. Germline V lookup: CDR1 LNHDA, CDR2 SQIVND (reference sequence). V lost 7 bases, J lost 3 bases, and 17 bases lay in between. Here the CDR3 DNA reads TGTGCCAGTACCACCGCCAGGGTGGGTACAGATACGCAGTATTTT. Its protein is CASTTARVGTDTQYF.

This chain connects TRBV7-2 to TRBJ2-3; D is unresolved. This CDR3 region has 15 residues. With 4 bases removed from V and 2 bases from J, the gap between germline ends came to 13 bases. Germline loops: CDR1 SGHTA, CDR2 FQGNSA. The CDR3 protein is CASSSLGRNTDTQYF. As DNA, the CDR3 is TGTGCCAGCAGCTCATTAGGCAGAAACACAGATACGCAGTATTTT.

The gene calls are TRBV11-3 and TRBJ2-1, with 9 nucleotides matching TRBD1. This CDR3 is built from 16 residues. Per the germline V gene, CDR1 is SGHNT and CDR2 is YENEEA. Germline trimming cut 5 bases from V and 5 bases from J; bases unmatched to any gene: 10. The CDR3 protein is CASSPRTGEEHNEQFF. The CDR3 nucleotides read TGTGCCAGCAGCCCCCGGACAGGGGAGGAACACAATGAGCAGTTCTTC.

J is TRBJ1-5 and V is TRBV24-1; no definite D call. In germline, CDR1 is KGHDR, CDR2 SFDVKD. The CDR3 loop spans 13 amino acids. The ends were cut back, 4 bases at V and 9 bases at J, with 12 bases in the middle. The CDR3 DNA is TGTGCCACCAGTGAAGGGATCTCGCGGCCCCAGCATTTT. It codes for CATSEGISRPQHF.

CDR3 in amino acids: CASSMRDSYEQYF. The CDR3 nucleotides read TGTGCCAGTAGTATGAGGGACAGCTACGAGCAGTACTTC. The V call is TRBV19, the J call TRBJ2-7, with 7 nucleotides matching TRBD1. Losses at the gene ends were 3 bases for V and 3 bases for J; bases not matched to a gene: 2. The CDR3 length is 13 residues. CDR1 LNHDA and CDR2 SQIVND come from the germline V gene (reference sequence).

This sequence joins TRBV6-6 and TRBJ2-5; D assignment may be TRBD1 or TRBD2 (7 bases each). CDR3 size: 15 residues. Germline assignment: CDR1 MNHNY and CDR2 SVGAGI (reference sequence). V lost 5 bases and J lost 2, with 15 bases in between. This CDR3 is CASSTIRGGQETQYF. The CDR3 DNA is TGTGCCAGCAGTACCATCAGGGGGGGGCAAGAGACCCAGTACTTC.

This clone was seen just once. Germline and junction disagree at one end, which may indicate a read error. V gene TRBV7-7 combines with J gene TRBJ2-5; the D gene could be TRBD1 or TRBD2 (5 bases each). From germline, CDR1 is SSHAT and CDR2 FNYEAQ (reference sequence). The CDR3 sequence is 13 residues long. CDR3 nucleotides: TGTGCTAGCAGTGCCGGGACGGAAGAGACCCAGTACTTC. Translation gives CASSAGTEETQYF.

J is TRBJ2-5 and V is TRBV5-1; no reliable D call. The CDR3 runs 11 residues. CDR1 is SGHRS, CDR2 YFSETQ, per germline. Between the trimmed V and J ends, which lost 5 bases and 0 bases, there was a span of 2 bases. The CDR3 protein is CASRDQETQYF. The CDR3 nucleotides are TGCGCCAGCAGGGACCAAGAGACCCAGTACTTC.

V usage is TRBV7-8 and J usage is TRBJ1-2; 9 bases are shared with TRBD1. CDR3 length equals 15 residues. Unmatched junction bases numbered 8, after V lost 5 bases and J lost 4 bases. The germline gives CDR1 SGHVS, CDR2 FQNEAQ. CDR3 loop: CASSRGQGGFYGYTF. CDR3 DNA sequence: TGTGCCAGCAGCCGGGGACAGGGAGGCTTCTATGGCTACACCTTC.

The rearrangement links TRBV7-9 to TRBJ1-2, with D possibly TRBD1 on 5 matching bases. The CDR3 extends over 13 amino acids. Trimming took 5 bases from V and 5 from J, leaving 12 bases between them. Germline assignment: CDR1 SEHNR and CDR2 FQNEAQ (reference sequence). The CDR3 coding sequence is TGTGCCAGCAGCCGGGGGGAAGGGTATGGCTACACCTTC. Its protein is CASSRGEGYGYTF.

This chain connects TRBV18 to TRBJ1-2; D remains ambiguous. Trimming took off 3 bases at V and 5 bases at J, with 13 bases between the two ends. CDR1 is KGHSH and CDR2 is LQKENI in the germline V gene. The CDR3 has 14 residues. Written as DNA, the CDR3 is TGTGCCAGCTCACCCGGTAACAGCCCGTATGGCTACACCTTC. Translated, it gives CASSPGNSPYGYTF.

This clone occurred once. The CDR3 spells CASSYGLAGVGYEQYF. The CDR3 region has the DNA TGTGCCAGCAGCTACGGACTAGCGGGGGTTGGCTACGAGCAGTACTTC. The chain recombines TRBV7-2 with TRBJ2-7; 13 bases agree with TRBD2. The trim removed 4 bases at V and 3 bases at J, leaving 6 bases unmatched. CDR1 is SGHTA, CDR2 FQGNSA, per germline. The CDR3 sequence is 16 residues long.